This TCR beta chain was sequenced in a study of blood T cell repertoires in COVID-19. Unmatched junction bases numbered 14, after V lost 2 bases and J lost 7 bases. CDR1 and CDR2 (germline): KGHSY, FQNENV. The CDR3 totals 18 residues. Cohort 3 donors counted as recovered after two negative PCRs, clearance, or resolved symptoms. TCRdb keeps only in-frame clones here, not all; method: immunoSEQ multiplex PCR. The repertoire holds a few hundred thousand clones, approximately 83% seen once, with 4.3% in the top ten. The receptor comes from a woman aged 30 to 39 who had recovered from COVID-19. Sequenced sample: PBMCs or T cells enriched from blood (not recorded which). This sequence joins TRBV16 and TRBJ1-2; TRBD1 aligns across 12 bases. The DNA of the CDR3 is TGTGCCAGCAGCCAAGCAGGGGCTGGGACAGGGGGCCGCTCTGGCTACACCTTC. Translation: CASSQAGAGTGGRSGYTF.